The present T cell receptor (beta chain) was sequenced within a study of persistence of HIV-infected CD4 T cells. Study context: Donors had been on suppressive ART for a median of roughly 8 years. Multiple blood draws of up to roughly 200 mL, except a couple of donors with single leukapheresis.

Study conclusions and caveats: The rare CMV-responding cells with HIV-1 proviruses were not separately TCR-sequenced.

This CDR3 is 16 amino acids long. Germline V gene sequence: CDR1 SGHRS, CDR2 YFSETQ. V shed 0 bases and J shed 0 bases, with 10 bases lying between them. Cells were stimulated with CMV-infected fibroblast lysates at 10 ug/mL. Sorted nonresponding memory CD4+ T cells were CD40L-negative, CD69-negative, CD45RO-high. The libraries were made with immunoSEQ version 4 in survey mode. Libraries were prepared by immunoSEQ multiplex PCR; TCRdb keeps only in-frame clonotypes and omits some of them. The table includes roughly 28,000 clones, around 80% detected once. With respect to this clone: Its antigen is undetermined.

Here the sequenced sample was CD4+ T cells sorted from PBMCs after roughly 17-hour stimulation, taken from a patient who received antiretroviral therapy. The TCR originated in an adult woman with HIV who was CMV-seropositive. The chain uses TRBV5-1 and TRBJ1-3; D gene unclear. CDR3 nucleotides: TGCGCCAGCAGCTTGGTAGCAGGTAGCTCTGGAAACACCATATATTTT. It yields the protein CASSLVAGSSGNTIYF.